The clone carrying this T cell receptor (beta chain) was found many times. No antigen is known for it. This sample is part of a study of blood T cells in healthy people across ages. The CDR3 extends over 13 amino acids. The germline V and J ends were trimmed by 3 bases and 6 bases, with 11 bases remaining between them. CDR1 and CDR2 (germline): MNHEY, SMNVEV (reference sequence). General observations from the study: Per million T cells, TCR beta diversity dropped about linearly as age rose.

Using a J-beta primer mix together with a sample-barcoded 5' primer, a second PCR was run for roughly 7 to 11 cycles. TCRdb called the 5' RACE reads again in MiXCR, with one record for every CDR3 protein. The sample shows roughly 680,000 distinct CDR3 sequences, under 65% of them seen only once. Sequenced sample: blood. This clonotype was sampled from a woman aged 80 or older in good health. The genes are TRBV27 and TRBJ1-2; D not resolved. This CDR3 reads CASSFVEGDGYTF. CDR3 nucleotide sequence: TGTGCCAGCAGTTTTGTAGAGGGCGATGGCTACACCTTC.